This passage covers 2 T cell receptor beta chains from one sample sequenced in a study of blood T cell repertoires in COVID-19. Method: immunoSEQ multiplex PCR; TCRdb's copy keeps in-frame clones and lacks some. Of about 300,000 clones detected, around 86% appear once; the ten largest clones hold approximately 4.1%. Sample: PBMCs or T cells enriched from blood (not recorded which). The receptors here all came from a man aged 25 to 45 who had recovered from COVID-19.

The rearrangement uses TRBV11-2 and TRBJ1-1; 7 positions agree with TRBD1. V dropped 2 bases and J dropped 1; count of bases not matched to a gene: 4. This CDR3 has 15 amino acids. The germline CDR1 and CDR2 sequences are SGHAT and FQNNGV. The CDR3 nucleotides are TGTGCCAGCAGCTTAAGCCGACAGGGGAACACTGAAGCTTTCTTT. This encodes CASSLSRQGNTEAFF.

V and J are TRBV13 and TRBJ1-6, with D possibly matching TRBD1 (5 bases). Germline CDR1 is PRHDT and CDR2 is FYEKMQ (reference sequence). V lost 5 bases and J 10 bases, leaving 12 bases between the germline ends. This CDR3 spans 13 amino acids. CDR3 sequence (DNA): TGTGCCAGCAGCCCGGGGGGGGAGTCACCCCTCCACTTT. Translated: CASSPGGESPLHF.